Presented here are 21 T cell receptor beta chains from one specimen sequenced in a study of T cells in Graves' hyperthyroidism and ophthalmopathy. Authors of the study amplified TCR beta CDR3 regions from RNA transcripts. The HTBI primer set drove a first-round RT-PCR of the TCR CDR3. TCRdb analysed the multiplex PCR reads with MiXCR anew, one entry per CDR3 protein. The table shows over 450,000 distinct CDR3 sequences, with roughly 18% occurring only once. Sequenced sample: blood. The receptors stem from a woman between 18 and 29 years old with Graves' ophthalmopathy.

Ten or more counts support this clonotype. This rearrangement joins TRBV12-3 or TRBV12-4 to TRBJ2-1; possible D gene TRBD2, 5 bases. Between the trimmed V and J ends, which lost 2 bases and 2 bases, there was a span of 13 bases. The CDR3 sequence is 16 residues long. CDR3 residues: CASSLFGERTYNEQFF. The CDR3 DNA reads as TGTGCCAGCAGTTTATTCGGGGAGAGGACCTACAATGAGCAGTTCTTC.

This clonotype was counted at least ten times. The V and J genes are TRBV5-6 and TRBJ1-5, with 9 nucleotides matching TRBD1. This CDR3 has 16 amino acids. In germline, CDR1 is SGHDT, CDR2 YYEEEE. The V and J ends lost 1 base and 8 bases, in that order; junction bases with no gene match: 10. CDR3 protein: CASSLMVLDRGEPQHF. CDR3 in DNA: TGTGCCAGCAGCTTGATGGTGTTGGACAGGGGTGAGCCCCAGCATTTT. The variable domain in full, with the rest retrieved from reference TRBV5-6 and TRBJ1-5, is DAGVTQSPTHLIKTRGQQVTLRCSPKSGHDTVSWYQQALGQGPQFIFQYYEEEERQRGNFPDRFSGHQFPNYSSELNVNALLLGDSALYLCASSLMVLDRGEPQHFGDGTRLSIL.

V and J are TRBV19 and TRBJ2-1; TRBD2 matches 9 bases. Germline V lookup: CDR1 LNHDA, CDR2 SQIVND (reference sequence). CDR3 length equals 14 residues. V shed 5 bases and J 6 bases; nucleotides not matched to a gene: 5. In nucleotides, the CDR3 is TGTGCCAGTAGTGCGGCTAGCGGGGCCAATGAGCAGTTCTTC. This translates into CASSAASGANEQFF.

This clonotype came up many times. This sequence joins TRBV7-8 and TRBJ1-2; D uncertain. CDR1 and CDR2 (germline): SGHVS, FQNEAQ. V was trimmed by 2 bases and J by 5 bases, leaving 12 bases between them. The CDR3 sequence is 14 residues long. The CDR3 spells CASSLSEGPYGYTF. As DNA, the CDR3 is TGTGCCAGCAGCTTATCGGAAGGTCCATATGGCTACACCTTC.

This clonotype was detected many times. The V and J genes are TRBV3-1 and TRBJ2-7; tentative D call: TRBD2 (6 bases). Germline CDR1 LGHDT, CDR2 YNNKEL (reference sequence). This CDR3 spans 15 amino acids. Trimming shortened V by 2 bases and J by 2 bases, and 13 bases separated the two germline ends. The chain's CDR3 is CASSQLTSVTYEQYF. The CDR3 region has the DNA TGTGCCAGCAGCCAATTGACTAGTGTCACCTACGAGCAGTACTTC.

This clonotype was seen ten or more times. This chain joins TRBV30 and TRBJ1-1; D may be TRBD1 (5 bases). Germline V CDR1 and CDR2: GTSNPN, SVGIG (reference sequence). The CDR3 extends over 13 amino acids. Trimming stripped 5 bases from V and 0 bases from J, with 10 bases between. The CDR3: CAWAGALNTEAFF. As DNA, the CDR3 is TGTGCCTGGGCCGGGGCTTTGAACACTGAAGCTTTCTTT. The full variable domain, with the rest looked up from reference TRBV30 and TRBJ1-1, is SQTIHQWPATLVQPVGSPLSLECTVEGTSNPNLYWYRQAAGRGLQLLFYSVGIGQISSEVPQNLSASRPQDRQFILSSKKLLLSDSGFYLCAWAGALNTEAFFGQGTRLTVV.

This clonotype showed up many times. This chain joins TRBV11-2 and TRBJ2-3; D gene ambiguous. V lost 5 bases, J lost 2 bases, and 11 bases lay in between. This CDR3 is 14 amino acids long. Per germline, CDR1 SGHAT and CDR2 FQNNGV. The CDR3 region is CASSHRVLTDTQYF. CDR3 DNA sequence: TGTGCCAGCAGCCACCGGGTCCTCACAGATACGCAGTATTTT.

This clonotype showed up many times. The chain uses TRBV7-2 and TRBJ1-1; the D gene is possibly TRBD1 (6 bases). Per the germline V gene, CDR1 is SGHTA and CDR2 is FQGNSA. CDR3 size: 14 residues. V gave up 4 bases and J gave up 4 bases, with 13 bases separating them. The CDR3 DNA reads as TGTGCCAGCAGCTGGGGGCGTGGGAGCACTGAAGCTTTCTTT. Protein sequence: CASSWGRGSTEAFF.

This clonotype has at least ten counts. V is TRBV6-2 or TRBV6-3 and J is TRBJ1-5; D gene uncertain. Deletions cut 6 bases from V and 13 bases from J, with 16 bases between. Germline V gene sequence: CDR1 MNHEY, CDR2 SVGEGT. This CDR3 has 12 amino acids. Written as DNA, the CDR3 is TGTGCCAGCAGCCACACTGACTTTCGGCAGCATTTT. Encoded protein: CASSHTDFRQHF.

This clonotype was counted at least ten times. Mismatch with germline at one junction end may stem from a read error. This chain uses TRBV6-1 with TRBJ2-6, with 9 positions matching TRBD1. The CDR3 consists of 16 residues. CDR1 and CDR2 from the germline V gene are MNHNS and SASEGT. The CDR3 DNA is TGTGCCAGCAGTTTCGGGACAGGGTTTGGGACCAACGTCCTGACTTTC. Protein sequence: CASSFGTGFGTNVLTF.

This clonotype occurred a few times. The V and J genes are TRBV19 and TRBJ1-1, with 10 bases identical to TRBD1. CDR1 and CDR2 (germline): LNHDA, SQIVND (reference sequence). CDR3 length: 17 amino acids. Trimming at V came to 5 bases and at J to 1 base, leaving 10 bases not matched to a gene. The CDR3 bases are TGTGCCAGTAGTTCACCTGGGACAGGGGCAGGGAACACTGAAGCTTTCTTT. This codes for CASSSPGTGAGNTEAFF. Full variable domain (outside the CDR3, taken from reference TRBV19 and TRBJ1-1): DGGITQSPKYLFRKEGQNVTLSCEQNLNHDAMYWYRQDPGQGLRLIYYSQIVNDFQKGDIAEGYSVSREKKESFPLTVTSAQKNPTAFYLCASSSPGTGAGNTEAFFGQGTRLTVV.

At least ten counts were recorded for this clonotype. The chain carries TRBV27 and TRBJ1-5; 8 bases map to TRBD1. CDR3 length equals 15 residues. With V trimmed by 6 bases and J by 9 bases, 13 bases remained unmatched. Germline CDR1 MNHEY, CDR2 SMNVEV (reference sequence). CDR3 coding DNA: TGTGCCAGCAGCCCGACAGGGGACGTCCATCCGCCCCAGCATTTT. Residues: CASSPTGDVHPPQHF.

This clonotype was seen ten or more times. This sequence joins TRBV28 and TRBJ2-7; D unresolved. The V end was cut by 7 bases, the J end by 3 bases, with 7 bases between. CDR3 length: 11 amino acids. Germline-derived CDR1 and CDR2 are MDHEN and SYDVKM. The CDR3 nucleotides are TGTGCCAGCACCACATACTACGAGCAGTACTTC. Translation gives CASTTYYEQYF. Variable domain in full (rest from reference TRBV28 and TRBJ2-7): DVKVTQSSRYLVKRTGEKVFLECVQDMDHENMFWYRQDPGLGLRLIYFSYDVKMKEKGDIPEGYSVSREKKERFSLILESASTNQTSMYLCASTTYYEQYFGPGTRLTVT.

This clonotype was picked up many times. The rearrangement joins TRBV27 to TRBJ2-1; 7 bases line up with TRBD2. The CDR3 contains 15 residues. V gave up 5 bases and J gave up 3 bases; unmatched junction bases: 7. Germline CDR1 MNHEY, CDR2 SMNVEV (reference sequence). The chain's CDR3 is CASSPPASGYNEQFF. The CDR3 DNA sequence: TGTGCCAGCAGTCCGCCGGCTAGCGGCTACAATGAGCAGTTCTTC.

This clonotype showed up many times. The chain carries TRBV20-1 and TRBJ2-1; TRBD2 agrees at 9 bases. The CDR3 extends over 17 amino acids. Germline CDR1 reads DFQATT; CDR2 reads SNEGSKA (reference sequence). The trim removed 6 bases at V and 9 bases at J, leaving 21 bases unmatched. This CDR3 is CSATSIRAGGPYGEQFF. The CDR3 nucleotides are TGCAGTGCCACCTCTATTCGGGCGGGAGGGCCGTACGGTGAGCAGTTCTTC.

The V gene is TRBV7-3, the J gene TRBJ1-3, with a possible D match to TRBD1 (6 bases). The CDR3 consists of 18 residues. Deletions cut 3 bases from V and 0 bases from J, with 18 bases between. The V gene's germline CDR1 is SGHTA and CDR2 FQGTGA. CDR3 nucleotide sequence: TGTGCCAGCAGCTTGGGGACACAATACGAAGGCTCTGGAAACACCATATATTTT. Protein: CASSLGTQYEGSGNTIYF.

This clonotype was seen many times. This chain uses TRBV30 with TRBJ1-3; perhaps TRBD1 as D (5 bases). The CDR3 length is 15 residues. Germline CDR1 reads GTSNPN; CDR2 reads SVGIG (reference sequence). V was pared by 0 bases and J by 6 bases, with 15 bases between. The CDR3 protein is CAWSVGAGRENTIYF. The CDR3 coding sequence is TGTGCCTGGAGTGTAGGCGCAGGGAGGGAAAACACCATATATTTT.

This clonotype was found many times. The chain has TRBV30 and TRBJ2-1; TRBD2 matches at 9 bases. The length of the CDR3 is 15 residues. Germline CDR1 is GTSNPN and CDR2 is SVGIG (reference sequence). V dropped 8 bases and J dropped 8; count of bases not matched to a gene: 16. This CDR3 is CAGLDSGSPWDEQFF. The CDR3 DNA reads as TGTGCCGGTCTCGATAGCGGGAGTCCTTGGGATGAGCAGTTCTTC.

CDR3 protein: CASSRRPRQGRNQETQYF. In DNA, the CDR3 is TGTGCCAGCAGTCGGCGCCCCCGACAGGGGCGGAACCAAGAGACCCAGTACTTC. The chain links TRBV28 to TRBJ2-5; TRBD1 matches 8 bases. J lost 0 bases, V lost 5 bases, and 14 bases had no gene match. The germline CDR1 and CDR2 sequences are MDHEN and SYDVKM. This CDR3 region has 18 residues.

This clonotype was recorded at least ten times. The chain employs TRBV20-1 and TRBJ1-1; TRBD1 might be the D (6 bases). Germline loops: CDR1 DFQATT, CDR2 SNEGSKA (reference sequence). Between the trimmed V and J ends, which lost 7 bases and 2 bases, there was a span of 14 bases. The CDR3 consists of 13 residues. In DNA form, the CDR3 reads TGCAGTGTTCCGTCGGGACAAAACACTGAAGCTTTCTTT. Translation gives CSVPSGQNTEAFF.

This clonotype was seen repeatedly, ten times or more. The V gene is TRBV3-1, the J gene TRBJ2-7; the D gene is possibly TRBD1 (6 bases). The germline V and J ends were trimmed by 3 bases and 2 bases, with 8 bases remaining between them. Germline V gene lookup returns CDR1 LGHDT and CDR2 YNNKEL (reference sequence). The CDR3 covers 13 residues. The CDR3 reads CASSHQGPYEQYF. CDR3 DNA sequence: TGTGCCAGCAGCCACCAGGGGCCCTACGAGCAGTACTTC.